A selection of T cell receptor beta chains follows, all from one sample in a study of metastatic and nonmetastatic thyroid tumors. Using MiXCR, TCRdb reanalyzed the PCR reads. Of tens of thousands of clones listed, around 13% are singletons. The sequencing sample was made of blood. Every receptor here comes from a female donor with papillary thyroid cancer or a benign thyroid nodule (not recorded which). Some clones in this sample may be carry-over from other donors' samples. Each CDR3 is given with its conserved first and last residue. The D gene is left open where the match is weak. Clone sizes are given selectively: once, few, many, or a class where the clone is expanded.

CDR3 length	J gene	V gene	D gene	clone size	CDR3 protein	CDR3 DNA
15	TRBJ2-1	TRBV6-4	TRBD2	many	CASSPGLGYNNEQFF	TGTGCCAGCAGCCCGGGACTAGGCTATAACAATGAGCAGTTCTTC
14	TRBJ2-7	TRBV6-5	-	medium-sized	CASSYSRIPYEQYF	TGTGCCAGCAGTTACTCGCGGATACCCTACGAGCAGTACTTC
15	TRBJ2-3	TRBV15	TRBD1	-	CATSRRDRSTDTQYF	TGTGCCACCAGCAGGAGGGACAGGTCCACAGATACGCAGTATTTT
19	TRBJ2-2	TRBV18	TRBD1	many	CASSPLIQGAGSNTGELFF	TGTGCCAGCTCGCCTCTTATACAGGGGGCCGGTTCGAACACCGGGGAGCTGTTTTTT
15	TRBJ2-7	TRBV6-1	-	many	CASSDWAAPHLEQYF	TGTGCCAGCAGTGACTGGGCGGCCCCCCACCTCGAGCAGTACTTC
13	TRBJ2-1	TRBV3-1	-	many	CASSQVLGWEQFF	TGTGCCAGCAGCCAAGTTCTGGGGTGGGAGCAGTTCTTC
17	TRBJ1-1	TRBV5-6	TRBD1	many	CASSAGRGRGLNTEAFF	TGTGCCAGCAGCGCCGGGCGGGGCAGGGGGCTTAACACTGAAGCTTTCTTT
14	TRBJ1-1	TRBV7-9	-	many	CASEDGVMNTEAFF	TGTGCCTCGGAGGATGGAGTTATGAACACTGAAGCTTTCTTT
13	TRBJ1-1	TRBV20-1	-	few	CSARTIGGPEAFF	TGCAGTGCTAGAACTATCGGGGGGCCTGAAGCTTTCTTT
16	TRBJ2-5	TRBV5-1	-	few	CASRGDPLGGQETQYF	TGCGCCAGCAGAGGTGATCCCTTGGGGGGCCAAGAGACCCAGTACTTC
14	TRBJ1-1	TRBV18	-	many	CASSQQAANTEAFF	TGTGCCAGCTCACAACAGGCTGCGAACACTGAAGCTTTCTTT
15	TRBJ1-4	TRBV30	-	many	CAWSGLMGTNEKLFF	TGTGCCTGGAGCGGCCTGATGGGGACTAATGAAAAACTGTTTTTT
14	TRBJ2-5	TRBV27	TRBD1	once	CARARGLAQETQYF	TGTGCCAGAGCCAGGGGGTTGGCTCAAGAGACCCAGTACTTC
16	TRBJ2-7	TRBV5-4	TRBD2	many	CASSLTGTSGRTKQYF	TGTGCCAGCAGCTTAACCGGGACTAGCGGGCGTACGAAGCAGTACTTC
12	TRBJ2-3	TRBV11-2	-	many	CASRSVTDTQYF	TGTGCCAGCAGATCTGTAACAGATACGCAGTATTTT
13	TRBJ2-3	TRBV28	-	medium-sized	CASRPGAGDTQYF	TGTGCCAGCAGACCCGGGGCCGGGGATACGCAGTATTTT
15	TRBJ2-7	TRBV19	-	many	CASSSRLVASYEQYF	TGTGCCAGTAGTTCTAGACTAGTTGCGTCCTACGAGCAGTACTTC
16	TRBJ2-1	TRBV11-3	-	many	CASSPRDGPTANEQFF	TGTGCCAGCAGCCCCCGGGACGGACCGACGGCCAATGAGCAGTTCTTC
15	TRBJ1-3	TRBV3-1	-	many	CASSHGQSSGNTIYF	TGTGCCAGCAGCCACGGACAGAGCTCTGGAAACACCATATATTTT
15	TRBJ2-5	TRBV24-1	TRBD1	many	CATSGTGQIQETQYF	TGTGCCACCAGTGGGACGGGACAGATCCAAGAGACCCAGTACTTC
15	TRBJ1-5	TRBV27	-	many	CASSLGVSGNQPQHF	TGTGCCAGCAGTTTAGGGGTATCGGGGAATCAGCCCCAGCATTTT
18	TRBJ1-5	TRBV19	-	many	CASSMRRTGPYSNQPQHF	TGTGCCAGTAGTATGCGGAGGACCGGACCTTATAGCAATCAGCCCCAGCATTTT
17	TRBJ2-3	TRBV12-3/TRBV12-4	TRBD2	few	CASSLALGGRSTDTQYF	TGTGCCAGCAGTTTAGCGCTCGGCGGGAGATCCACAGATACGCAGTATTTT
15	TRBJ1-6	TRBV11-1	-	medium-sized	CASSFGGPFDSPLHF	TGTGCCAGCAGCTTTGGGGGGCCGTTCGATTCACCCCTCCACTTT
14	TRBJ2-1	TRBV6-6	-	few	CASSYSGLAYEQFF	TGTGCCAGCAGTTACTCAGGGCTAGCCTATGAGCAGTTCTTC
16	TRBJ2-1	TRBV6-5	-	many	CASSYLSRVVHNEQFF	TGTGCCAGCAGTTATCTGTCCAGGGTAGTCCACAATGAGCAGTTCTTC
14	TRBJ2-1	TRBV18	-	many	CASSPGAQVDEQFF	TGTGCCAGCTCACCGGGGGCCCAAGTGGATGAGCAGTTCTTC
12	TRBJ2-3	TRBV7-8	-	many	CASSLVGDTQYF	TGTGCCAGCAGCTTAGTGGGAGATACGCAGTATTTT
14	TRBJ1-1	TRBV11-2	-	-	CASSLTGMNTEAFF	TGTGCCAGCAGCCTCACAGGGATGAACACTGAAGCTTTCTTT
14	TRBJ1-2	TRBV2	TRBD1	many	CASRAQTGNYGYTF	TGTGCCAGCAGGGCACAGACAGGGAACTATGGCTACACCTTC
13	TRBJ2-2	TRBV12-3/TRBV12-4	-	many	CASSLGKAGELFF	TGTGCCAGCAGTCTCGGAAAAGCCGGGGAGCTGTTTTTT
14	TRBJ2-7	TRBV12-3/TRBV12-4	TRBD1	medium-sized	CASSLKGQGYEQYF	TGTGCCAGCAGTTTAAAGGGACAGGGCTACGAGCAGTACTTC
14	TRBJ2-7	TRBV6-2/TRBV6-3	TRBD1	few	CASNNRGREYEQYF	TGTGCCAGCAATAACAGGGGGCGCGAGTACGAGCAGTACTTC
14	TRBJ1-1	TRBV28	-	-	CASTSGDLNTEAFF	TGTGCCAGCACCTCGGGGGATCTGAACACTGAAGCTTTCTTT
15	TRBJ2-2	TRBV6-1	-	few	CASSGPGQTTWELFF	TGTGCCAGCAGTGGCCCAGGACAAACCACCTGGGAGCTGTTTTTT
13	TRBJ2-3	TRBV28	-	many	CASSRTGTDTQYF	TGTGCCAGCAGTAGAACAGGGACAGATACGCAGTATTTT
14	TRBJ1-1	TRBV28	-	many	CASRRGDTNTEAFF	TGTGCCAGCCGTCGGGGGGATACGAACACTGAAGCTTTCTTT
14	TRBJ1-5	TRBV19	TRBD1	many	CASSGEQGNQPQHF	TGTGCCAGTAGTGGCGAACAGGGGAATCAGCCCCAGCATTTT
14	TRBJ1-2	TRBV6-2/TRBV6-3	-	few	CASRPDRKPYGYTF	TGTGCCAGCAGACCCGACAGGAAACCCTATGGCTACACCTTC
15	TRBJ2-3	TRBV15	TRBD1	many	CATSRIDRGSDTQYF	TGTGCCACCAGCAGAATAGACAGGGGTTCCGATACGCAGTATTTT
15	TRBJ2-1	TRBV6-1	TRBD1	-	CASRNDRVSYNEQFF	TGTGCCAGCAGAAATGACAGGGTATCCTACAATGAGCAGTTCTTC
14	TRBJ1-4	TRBV7-2	TRBD1	many	CASSLTGGFEKLFF	TGTGCCAGCAGCTTAACAGGGGGATTCGAAAAACTGTTTTTT
13	TRBJ1-1	TRBV25-1	-	many	CASSETVNTEAFF	TGTGCCAGCAGTGAGACCGTGAACACTGAAGCTTTCTTT
14	TRBJ2-7	TRBV20-1	-	many	CSVPRGEGSYEQYF	TGCAGTGTTCCCAGGGGAGAGGGGTCCTACGAGCAGTACTTC
15	TRBJ2-6	TRBV19	-	many	CASSIETYGANVLTF	TGTGCCAGTAGTATAGAGACGTATGGGGCCAACGTCCTGACTTTC
16	TRBJ2-3	TRBV28	-	many	CATTGASPAQSYTQYF	TGTGCCACCACCGGTGCTTCTCCGGCCCAGAGTTATACGCAGTATTTT
18	TRBJ2-5	TRBV5-1	TRBD2	many	CASSLLGTSGRSGETQYF	TGCGCCAGCAGCTTGTTGGGGACTAGCGGCCGAAGCGGGGAGACCCAGTACTTC
15	TRBJ2-1	TRBV7-3	-	many	CASSPASESFNEQFF	TGTGCCAGCAGCCCGGCTAGCGAGAGTTTCAATGAGCAGTTCTTC
15	TRBJ2-7	TRBV28	TRBD1	many	CASRTGTGGKYEQYF	TGTGCCAGCAGGACCGGGACAGGGGGGAAATACGAGCAGTACTTC
12	TRBJ2-1	TRBV6-1	-	medium-sized	CASRATYNEQFF	TGTGCCAGCAGGGCCACGTACAATGAGCAGTTCTTC
15	TRBJ2-1	TRBV7-9	TRBD1	many	CASSPTGGLYNEQFF	TGTGCCAGCAGCCCGACAGGGGGCCTTTACAATGAGCAGTTCTTC
16	TRBJ2-5	TRBV5-1	TRBD1	-	CASSPEGDRGWETQYF	TGCGCCAGCAGCCCGGAGGGGGACAGGGGCTGGGAGACACAGTACTTC
12	TRBJ1-2	TRBV6-1	TRBD1	-	CASSGQGYGYTF	TGTGCCAGCAGTGGACAGGGCTATGGCTACACCTTC
13	TRBJ2-2	TRBV11-2	-	many	CASSRDPIGELFF	TGTGCCAGCAGCCGGGACCCAATCGGGGAGCTGTTTTTT
14	TRBJ2-3	TRBV19	-	many	CASSLQGSTDTQYF	TGTGCCAGTAGTCTTCAGGGGAGCACAGATACGCAGTATTTT
16	TRBJ2-2	TRBV28	TRBD2	medium-sized	CASSETGGLRSGELFF	TGTGCCAGCAGCGAGACGGGAGGGCTTCGATCCGGGGAGCTGTTTTTT
13	TRBJ2-7	TRBV6-1	TRBD1	-	CASSRDRGYEQYF	TGTGCCAGCAGTAGGGACAGAGGTTACGAGCAGTACTTC
12	TRBJ2-3	TRBV30	-	many	CAWSVLSDTQYF	TGTGCCTGGAGTGTACTTTCAGATACGCAGTATTTT
17	TRBJ2-1	TRBV25-1	TRBD2	many	CASSDPGLAASYNEQFF	TGTGCCAGCAGTGATCCCGGACTAGCGGCCTCCTACAATGAGCAGTTCTTC
14	TRBJ2-3	TRBV10-3	-	-	CAIRTRVSTDTQYF	TGTGCCATCAGAACGAGGGTGAGCACAGATACGCAGTATTTT